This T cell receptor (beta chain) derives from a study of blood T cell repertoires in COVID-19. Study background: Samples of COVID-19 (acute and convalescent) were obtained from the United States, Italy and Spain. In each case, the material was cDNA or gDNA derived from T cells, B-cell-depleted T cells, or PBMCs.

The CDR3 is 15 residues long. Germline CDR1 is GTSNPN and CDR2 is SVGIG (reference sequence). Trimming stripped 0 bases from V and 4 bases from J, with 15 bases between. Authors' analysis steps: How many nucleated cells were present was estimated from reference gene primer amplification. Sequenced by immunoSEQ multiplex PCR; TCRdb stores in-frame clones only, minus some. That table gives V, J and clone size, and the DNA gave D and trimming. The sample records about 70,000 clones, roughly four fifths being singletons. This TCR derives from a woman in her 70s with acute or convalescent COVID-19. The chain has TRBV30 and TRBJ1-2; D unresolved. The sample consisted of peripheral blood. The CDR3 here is CAWSVDGLRSYGYTF. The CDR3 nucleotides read TGTGCCTGGAGTGTAGATGGTCTCAGATCCTATGGCTACACCTTC.